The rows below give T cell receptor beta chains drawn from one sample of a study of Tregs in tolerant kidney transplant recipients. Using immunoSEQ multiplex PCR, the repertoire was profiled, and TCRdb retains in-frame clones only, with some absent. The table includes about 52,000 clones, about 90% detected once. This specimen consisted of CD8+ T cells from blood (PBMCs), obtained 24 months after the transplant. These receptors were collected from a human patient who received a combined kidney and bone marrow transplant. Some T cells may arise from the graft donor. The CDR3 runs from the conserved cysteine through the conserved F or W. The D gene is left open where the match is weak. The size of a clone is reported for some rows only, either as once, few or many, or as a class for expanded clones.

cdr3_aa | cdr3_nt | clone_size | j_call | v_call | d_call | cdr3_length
CASRLAVKCGQHGMETQYF | TGTGCAAGTCGCTTAGCGGTCAAGTGTGGACAGCATGGGATGGAGACCCAGTACTTC | - | TRBJ2-5 | TRBV12-2 | - | 19
CASSKTSVIEQFF | TGTGCCAGTAGTAAGACTAGCGTGATTGAGCAGTTCTTC | - | TRBJ2-1 | TRBV19 | TRBD2 | 13
CASSTSSYNEQFF | TGTGCCAGTAGTACCAGCTCCTACAATGAGCAGTTCTTC | - | TRBJ2-1 | TRBV19 | - | 13
CAWSVGGSNQPQHF | TGTGCCTGGAGTGTTGGGGGGAGCAATCAGCCCCAGCATTTT | - | TRBJ1-5 | TRBV30 | - | 14
CASSGTAQETQYF | TGTGCCAGCAGTGGGACAGCTCAAGAGACCCAGTACTTC | - | TRBJ2-5 | TRBV28 | TRBD1 | 13
CASSQAARGGEGTYEQYF | TGCGCCAGCAGCCAAGCCGCGAGGGGAGGAGAGGGGACTTACGAGCAGTACTTC | - | TRBJ2-7 | TRBV4-3 | - | 18
CASSQDSGQGRGVYGYTF | TGTGCCAGCAGCCAAGACTCGGGACAGGGCCGGGGGGTATATGGCTACACCTTC | - | TRBJ1-2 | TRBV4-2 | TRBD1 | 18
CASSDAPGSYEQYF | TGTGCCAGCAGTGATGCCCCGGGTTCCTACGAGCAGTACTTC | - | TRBJ2-7 | TRBV2 | - | 14
CASSLVGQGMGQPQHF | TGTGCCAGCAGCTTAGTCGGCCAGGGGATGGGGCAGCCCCAGCATTTT | - | TRBJ1-5 | TRBV7-2 | - | 16
CASSYRAHLEQYF | TGTGCCAGTAGTTACAGGGCGCACTTGGAGCAGTACTTC | - | TRBJ2-7 | TRBV19 | - | 13
CASSFSNEQFF | TGTGCCAGCAGCTTTAGCAATGAGCAGTTCTTC | - | TRBJ2-1 | TRBV13 | - | 11
CASSKRDCEAFF | TGTGCCAGCAGTAAGCGGGACTGTGAAGCTTTCTTT | - | TRBJ1-1 | TRBV6-5 | - | 12
CAISDGQGPNSPLHF | TGTGCCATCAGTGATGGACAGGGGCCAAATTCACCCCTCCACTTT | - | TRBJ1-6 | TRBV10-3 | TRBD1 | 15
CAWTDQGGEKLFF | TGTGCCTGGACAGATCAGGGGGGCGAAAAACTGTTTTTT | - | TRBJ1-4 | TRBV30 | TRBD1 | 13
CATSPPEGANVLTF | TGTGCCACCAGCCCCCCCGAGGGGGCCAACGTCCTGACTTTC | - | TRBJ2-6 | TRBV15 | - | 14
CASSFRGTGHGYTF | TGTGCCAGCAGCTTCCGCGGGACGGGGCATGGCTACACCTTC | - | TRBJ1-2 | TRBV11-3 | - | 14
CASSFFGTGTQPQHF | TGTGCCAGCAGTTTTTTCGGGACAGGGACTCAGCCCCAGCATTTT | - | TRBJ1-5 | TRBV6-5 | TRBD1 | 15
CATSGNRDSYEQYF | TGTGCCACCAGCGGGAACAGGGACTCCTACGAGCAGTACTTC | - | TRBJ2-7 | TRBV15 | - | 14
CASSPWDRAGPNYGYTF | TGTGCCAGCAGTCCATGGGACAGGGCTGGGCCTAACTATGGCTACACCTTC | - | TRBJ1-2 | TRBV27 | TRBD1 | 17
CASSPDRVTQHF | TGTGCCAGTAGCCCTGACAGGGTAACCCAGCATTTT | - | TRBJ1-5 | TRBV19 | TRBD1 | 12
CASSQGTGTYEQYF | TGTGCCAGCAGCCAAGGGACGGGAACCTACGAGCAGTACTTC | - | TRBJ2-7 | TRBV4-2 | - | 14
CASAGTRGEQYF | TGTGCCAGCGCCGGGACTAGAGGCGAGCAGTACTTC | - | TRBJ2-7 | TRBV2 | TRBD2 | 12
CASSLQGYEQYF | TGTGCCAGCAGTCTACAGGGGTACGAGCAGTACTTC | few | TRBJ2-7 | TRBV11-2 | TRBD1 | 12
CASSSIDSTYEQYF | TGTGCCAGCAGTTCCATCGACAGTACCTACGAGCAGTACTTC | - | TRBJ2-7 | TRBV27 | - | 14
CASSADQETQYF | TGCGCCAGCAGCGCGGACCAAGAGACCCAGTACTTC | - | TRBJ2-5 | TRBV5-1 | - | 12
CASSVVDFTEAFF | TGTGCCAGCAGCGTAGTGGACTTCACTGAAGCTTTCTTT | - | TRBJ1-1 | TRBV9 | - | 13
CASRVAEQFF | TGTGCCAGCAGGGTAGCGGAGCAGTTCTTC | - | TRBJ2-1 | TRBV2 | - | 10
CASSWGRRTSGTDYNEQFF | TGTGCCAGCAGCTGGGGACGTAGGACTAGCGGGACCGACTACAATGAGCAGTTCTTC | - | TRBJ2-1 | TRBV11-2 | TRBD2 | 19
CASSQDRDYYGYTF | TGTGCCAGCAGCCAAGACCGGGACTACTATGGCTACACCTTC | - | TRBJ1-2 | TRBV4-2 | - | 14
CASSLSGKEQYF | TGTGCCAGCAGCTTATCAGGGAAGGAGCAGTACTTC | - | TRBJ2-7 | TRBV7-6 | - | 12
CASGGNYGYTF | TGCGCCAGCGGAGGGAACTATGGCTACACCTTC | - | TRBJ1-2 | TRBV5-1 | - | 11
CASSVTRNTEAFF | TGTGCCAGCAGTGTTACGCGGAACACTGAAGCTTTCTTT | - | TRBJ1-1 | TRBV6-5 | - | 13